This T cell receptor beta chain comes out of a study of cytomegalovirus exposure and HLA in healthy donors. Comment on this clone: The sample carries other DNA sequences with the same CDR3.

It was with 60 Vbeta and 13 Jbeta primers that the PCR ran. The table came from immunoSEQ multiplex PCR; TCRdb's copy has only in-frame clones and leaves some out. The sample has around 93,000 clones, under 90% seen once. V shed 5 bases and J 0 bases; nucleotides not matched to a gene: 7. The CDR3 runs to 15 residues. CDR1 is MDHEN, CDR2 SYDVKM, per germline. This chain links TRBV28 with TRBJ2-7; 7 bases agree with TRBD2. The receptor was isolated from a man in his fifties or sixties in good health and CMV-seronegative. Sequencing was done on a sample of PBMCs. DNA of the CDR3: TGTGCCAGCAGTCCATGGGGAGGGAGCTCCTACGAGCAGTACTTC. Translating gives CASSPWGGSSYEQYF.